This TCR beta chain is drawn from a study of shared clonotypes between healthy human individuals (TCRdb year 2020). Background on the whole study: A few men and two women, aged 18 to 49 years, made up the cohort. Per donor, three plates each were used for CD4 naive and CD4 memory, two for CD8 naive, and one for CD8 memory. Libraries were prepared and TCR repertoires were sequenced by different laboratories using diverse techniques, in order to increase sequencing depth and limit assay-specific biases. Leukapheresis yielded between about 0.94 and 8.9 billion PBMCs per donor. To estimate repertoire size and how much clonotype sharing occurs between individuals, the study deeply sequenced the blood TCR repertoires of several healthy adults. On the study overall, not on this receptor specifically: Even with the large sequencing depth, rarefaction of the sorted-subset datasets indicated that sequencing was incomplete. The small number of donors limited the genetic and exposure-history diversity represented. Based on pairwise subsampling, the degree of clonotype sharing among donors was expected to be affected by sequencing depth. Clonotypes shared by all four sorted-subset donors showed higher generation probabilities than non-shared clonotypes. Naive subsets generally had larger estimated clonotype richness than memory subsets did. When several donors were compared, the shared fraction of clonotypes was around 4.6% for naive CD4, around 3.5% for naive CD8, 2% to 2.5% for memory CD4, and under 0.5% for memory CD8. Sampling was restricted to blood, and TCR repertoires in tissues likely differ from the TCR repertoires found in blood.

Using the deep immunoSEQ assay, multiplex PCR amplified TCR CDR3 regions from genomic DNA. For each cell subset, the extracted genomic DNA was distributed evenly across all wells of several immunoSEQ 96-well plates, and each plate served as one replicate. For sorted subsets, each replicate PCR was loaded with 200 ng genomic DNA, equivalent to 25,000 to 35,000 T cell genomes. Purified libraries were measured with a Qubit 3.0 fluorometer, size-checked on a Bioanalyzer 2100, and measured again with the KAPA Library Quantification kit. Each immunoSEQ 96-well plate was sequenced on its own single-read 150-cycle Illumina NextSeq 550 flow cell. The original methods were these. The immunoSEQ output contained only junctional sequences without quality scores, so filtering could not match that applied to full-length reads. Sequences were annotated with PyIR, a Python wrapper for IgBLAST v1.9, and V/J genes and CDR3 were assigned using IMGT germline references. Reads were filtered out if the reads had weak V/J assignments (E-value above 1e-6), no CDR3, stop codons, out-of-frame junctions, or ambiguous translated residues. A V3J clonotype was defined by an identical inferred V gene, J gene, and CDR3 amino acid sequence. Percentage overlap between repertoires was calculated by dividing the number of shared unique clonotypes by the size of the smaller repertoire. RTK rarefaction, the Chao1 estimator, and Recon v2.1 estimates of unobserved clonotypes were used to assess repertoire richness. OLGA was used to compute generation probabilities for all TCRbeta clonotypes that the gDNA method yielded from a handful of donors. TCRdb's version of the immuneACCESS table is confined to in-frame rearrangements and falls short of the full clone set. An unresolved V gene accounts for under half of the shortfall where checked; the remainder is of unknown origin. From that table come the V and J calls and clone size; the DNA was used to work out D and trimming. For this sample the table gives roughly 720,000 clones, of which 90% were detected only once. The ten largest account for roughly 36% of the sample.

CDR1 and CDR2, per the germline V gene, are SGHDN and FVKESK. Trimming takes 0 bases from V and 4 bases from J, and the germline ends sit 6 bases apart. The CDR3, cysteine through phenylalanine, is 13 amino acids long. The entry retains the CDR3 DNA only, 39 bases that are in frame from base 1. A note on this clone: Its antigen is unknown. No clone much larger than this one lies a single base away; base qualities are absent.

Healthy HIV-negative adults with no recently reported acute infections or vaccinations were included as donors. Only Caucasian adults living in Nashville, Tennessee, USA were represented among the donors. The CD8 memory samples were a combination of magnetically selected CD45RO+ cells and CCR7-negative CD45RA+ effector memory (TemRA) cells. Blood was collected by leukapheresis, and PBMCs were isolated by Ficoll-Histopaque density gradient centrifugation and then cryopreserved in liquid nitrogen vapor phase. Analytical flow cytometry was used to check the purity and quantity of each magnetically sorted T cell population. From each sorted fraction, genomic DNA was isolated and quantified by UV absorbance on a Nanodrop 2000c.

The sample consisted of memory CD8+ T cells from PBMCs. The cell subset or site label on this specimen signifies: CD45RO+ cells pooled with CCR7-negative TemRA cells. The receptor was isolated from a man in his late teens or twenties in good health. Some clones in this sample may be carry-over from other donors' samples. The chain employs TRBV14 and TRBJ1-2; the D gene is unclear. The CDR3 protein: CASSQDQVYGYTF. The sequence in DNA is TGTGCCAGCAGCCAAGATCAGGTCTATGGCTACACCTTC.